These 26 T cell receptor beta chains were sequenced from one sample in a study of OX40 agonist ivuxolimab in advanced cancers. Produced via immunoSEQ multiplex PCR; TCRdb's table is partial and in-frame only. The sample yields 10,000 to 15,000 clones, about 75% seen once. The sample was CD4+ or CD8+ T cells sorted from blood, taken in a trial of the OX40 agonist ivuxolimab. All receptors come from an adult with an advanced solid tumor such as melanoma, head and neck, liver or kidney cancer.

A single count supports this clone. The gene calls are TRBV7-8 and TRBJ2-7; 10 nucleotides agree with TRBD2. Trimming took 5 bases from V and 4 from J; bases not matched to a gene: 14. The CDR3 is 17 residues long. Germline CDR1 reads SGHVS; CDR2 reads FQNEAQ. CDR3: CASSPRGSGRAAYEQYV. Here the CDR3 DNA reads TGTGCCAGCAGCCCCCGTGGGAGCGGGAGGGCCGCGTACGAGCAGTACGTC.

This chain uses TRBV5-1 with TRBJ1-1; D is possibly TRBD1 (5 bases). The CDR3 is 15 residues long. The ends were cut back, 0 bases at V and 4 bases at J, with 13 bases in the middle. CDR1 is SGHRS and CDR2 is YFSETQ in the germline V gene. CDR3 DNA: TGCGCCAGCAGCTTGGTAGGGGAGGGGAGCACTGAAGCTTTCTTT. It codes for CASSLVGEGSTEAFF.

The rearrangement uses TRBV7-9 and TRBJ2-3; TRBD1 or TRBD2 may be the D gene (5 bases each). Trimming left V 2 bases short and J 1 base short, with 10 bases between. The CDR3 sequence is 15 residues long. Per the germline V gene, CDR1 is SEHNR and CDR2 is FQNEAQ (reference sequence). CDR3 DNA sequence: TGTGCCAGCAGCTTACAGGGAGACCGCACAGATACGCAGTATTTT. It is translated as CASSLQGDRTDTQYF.

The chain links TRBV4-1 to TRBJ1-2; D perhaps matches TRBD1 (6 bases). The length of the CDR3 is 15 residues. Germline V gene lookup returns CDR1 MGHRA and CDR2 YSYEKL. Deletions cut 3 bases from V and 0 bases from J, with 11 bases between. Here the CDR3 DNA reads TGCGCCAGCAGCCAGGGGGCCTCGACTAACTATGGCTACACCTTC. This codes for CASSQGASTNYGYTF.

This clone appeared a few times. The chain has TRBV23-1 and TRBJ2-3, with D maybe TRBD2 (6 bases). TRBV23-1 is noted as an ORF with a role that remains uncertain. The CDR3 runs 16 residues. The V end lost 0 bases, the J end lost 6 bases, and 16 bases lay between the germline ends. The CDR3 sequence is CASSQSSGGNPDTQYF. CDR3 DNA: TGCGCCAGCAGTCAATCTTCTGGCGGGAATCCGGATACGCAGTATTTT.

J is TRBJ2-5 and V is TRBV28; D call uncertain. The CDR3 loop spans 14 amino acids. The V gene's germline CDR1 is MDHEN and CDR2 SYDVKM. Trimming cost V 5 bases and J 3 bases, with 13 bases left between them. CDR3 DNA sequence: TGTGCCAGCAGTAACCCGTCCGGAGAAGAGACCCAGTACTTC. Translating it yields CASSNPSGEETQYF.

The rearrangement uses TRBV27 and TRBJ2-1; D unresolved. Trimming took off 6 bases at V and 6 bases at J, with 12 bases between the two ends. The CDR3 covers 13 residues. In germline, CDR1 is MNHEY, CDR2 SMNVEV (reference sequence). CDR3 in DNA: TGTGCCAGCAGACAACGAAATAGCAATGAGCAGTTCTTC. Its protein product is CASRQRNSNEQFF.

The gene calls are TRBV5-4 and TRBJ2-2; 7 bases are a match to TRBD2. Germline CDR1 SGHNT, CDR2 YYREEE (reference sequence). Trimming took 1 base from V and 4 from J; bases not matched to a gene: 10. The length of the CDR3 is 17 residues. This CDR3 reads CASSLPGTTLGTGELFF. For the CDR3, the DNA is TGTGCCAGCAGCTTGCCCGGGACTACCCTCGGCACCGGGGAGCTGTTTTTT.

The chain combines TRBV21-1 with TRBJ2-4. TRBV21-1 is annotated as a pseudogene. This CDR3 has 16 residues. In DNA, the CDR3 is TGTGCCAGCAGCAAAGAAGGTCGAAGGGGGGAAAACATTCAGTACTTC. Its translation is CASSKEGRRGENIQYF.

In this sample, this clone turned up a few times. This sequence joins TRBV27 and TRBJ2-2; the D is unclear. The CDR3 runs to 12 residues. CDR1 is MNHEY, CDR2 SMNVEV, per germline (reference sequence). The ends were cut back, 4 bases at V and 3 bases at J, with 3 bases in the middle. The chain's CDR3 is CASSYYTGELFF. Here the CDR3 DNA reads TGTGCCAGCAGTTATTACACCGGGGAGCTGTTTTTT.

The chain is built from TRBV7-3 and TRBJ2-7, with D perhaps TRBD1 (5 bases). V lost 2 bases and J 1 base, leaving 12 bases between the germline ends. The CDR3 has 15 amino acids. Germline V gene sequence: CDR1 SGHTA, CDR2 FQGTGA. The CDR3 DNA follows: TGTGCCAGCAGCTTACAGGGCGGTACTTCCTACGAGCAGTACTTC. This translates into CASSLQGGTSYEQYF. The variable domain in full, with the rest retrieved from reference TRBV7-3 and TRBJ2-7, is GAGVSQTPSNKVTEKGKYVELRCDPISGHTALYWYRQSLGQGPEFLIYFQGTGAADDSGLPNDRFFAVRPEGSVSTLKIQRTERGDSAVYLCASSLQGGTSYEQYFGPGTRLTVT.

J is TRBJ2-7 and V is TRBV5-1; D gene uncertain. V dropped 3 bases and J dropped 2 bases, with 9 bases sitting between them. Germline V CDR1 and CDR2: SGHRS, YFSETQ. This CDR3 spans 13 amino acids. CDR3 residues: CASSSPRTYEQYF. CDR3 bases: TGCGCCAGCAGCTCCCCTAGAACCTACGAGCAGTACTTC. The complete variable domain, with remaining parts taken from reference TRBV5-1 and TRBJ2-7, reads KAGVTQTPRYLIKTRGQQVTLSCSPISGHRSVSWYQQTPGQGLQFLFEYFSETQRNKGNFPGRFSGRQFSNSRSEMNVSTLELGDSALYLCASSSPRTYEQYFGPGTRLTVT.

The J gene is TRBJ2-2, the V gene TRBV27, with no clear D. CDR1 and CDR2 (germline): MNHEY, SMNVEV (reference sequence). There are 15 residues in the CDR3. V lost 2 bases to trimming and J lost 0 bases, with 7 bases between them. CDR3 sequence reads: CASSLTLTNTGELFF. CDR3 sequence (DNA): TGTGCCAGCAGTTTAACTCTAACGAACACCGGGGAGCTGTTTTTT.

V gene TRBV15 combines with J gene TRBJ2-3; D is possibly TRBD2 (6 bases). The CDR3 contains 14 residues. Germline V gene sequence: CDR1 LNHNV, CDR2 YYDKDF (reference sequence). Trimming took off 5 bases at V and 1 base at J, with 10 bases between the two ends. The CDR3 here is CATSPSGGTDTQYF. Written as DNA, the CDR3 is TGTGCCACCAGCCCCTCGGGAGGCACAGATACGCAGTATTTT.

This chain joins TRBV2 and TRBJ1-4; 9 bases match TRBD1. CDR3 length: 15 amino acids. Germline V lookup: CDR1 SNHLY, CDR2 FYNNEI. After removal of 6 bases from V and 5 bases from J, the junction contained 7 bases not matched to a gene. CDR3 amino acids: CASRPNRGQNEKLFF. CDR3 bases: TGTGCCAGCAGACCTAACAGGGGGCAGAATGAAAAACTGTTTTTT.

Regarding this clone: At one of its ends the junction is not consistent with the germline gene, which may arise from a read error. The genes are TRBV6-1 and TRBJ2-7, with D perhaps matching TRBD1 or TRBD2 (6 bases each). This CDR3 has 13 residues. Germline lookup yields CDR1 MNHNS and CDR2 SASEGT. This chain's CDR3 is CASSRVGGYGQYF. The CDR3 coding sequence is TGTGCCAGCAGTCGGGTCGGGGGCTACGGGCAGTACTTC.

This clone rates as medium-sized. V usage is TRBV9 and J usage is TRBJ2-5, with 7 bases fitting TRBD2. The CDR3 runs to 16 residues. Trimming cost V 0 bases and J 1 base; bases outside gene matches: 6. Germline loops: CDR1 SGDLS, CDR2 YYNGEE. The CDR3 bases are TGTGCCAGCAGCGTAGATCCAGCGGGGTTCCAAGAGACCCAGTACTTC. Translated: CASSVDPAGFQETQYF.

V and J are TRBV27 and TRBJ2-5; D is perhaps TRBD2 (5 bases). CDR1 is MNHEY and CDR2 is SMNVEV in the germline V gene (reference sequence). The CDR3 is made up of 14 amino acids. V dropped 5 bases and J dropped 4 bases, with 14 bases sitting between them. CDR3 loop: CASSEVASPETQYF. The CDR3 DNA reads TGTGCCAGCAGTGAGGTAGCGAGTCCAGAGACCCAGTACTTC.

This chain connects TRBV4-1 to TRBJ1-5; a weak D match, TRBD1 (6 bases). V gave up 4 bases and J gave up 5 bases, with 9 bases separating them. The length of the CDR3 is 13 residues. Germline V gives CDR1 MGHRA, CDR2 YSYEKL. CDR3 residues: CASSLQGDQPQHF. CDR3 sequence (DNA): TGCGCCAGCAGCCTACAGGGAGATCAGCCCCAGCATTTT.

The genes are TRBV7-3 and TRBJ2-7; D unresolved. The CDR3 spans 13 residues. Per the germline V gene, CDR1 is SGHTA and CDR2 is FQGTGA. V lost 1 base to trimming and J lost 1 base, with 5 bases between them. The CDR3 sequence: CASSLSLSYEQYF. CDR3 nucleotide sequence: TGTGCCAGCAGCTTAAGCCTATCCTACGAGCAGTACTTC.

V is TRBV25-1 and J is TRBJ2-1; perhaps D is TRBD1 or TRBD2 (5 bases each). V was trimmed by 7 bases and J by 8 bases, leaving 9 bases between them. This CDR3 spans 11 amino acids. The V gene's germline CDR1 is MGHDK and CDR2 SYGVNS. CDR3 in amino acids: CASTMGDEQFF. In DNA form, the CDR3 reads TGTGCCAGCACTATGGGGGATGAGCAGTTCTTC.

The genes are TRBV19 and TRBJ2-1; a possible D gene is TRBD2 (6 bases). The CDR3 loop spans 16 amino acids. Germline V CDR1 and CDR2: LNHDA, SQIVND (reference sequence). V dropped 4 bases and J dropped 4 bases, with 17 bases sitting between them. The CDR3 region is CASSTRGLSGYNEQFF. CDR3 nucleotides: TGTGCCAGTAGTACCCGGGGACTGTCGGGATACAATGAGCAGTTCTTC.

V gene TRBV6-1 combines with J gene TRBJ2-7; D is perhaps TRBD2 (5 bases). V shed 3 bases and J shed 3 bases, with 18 bases lying between them. CDR3 length: 16 residues. The germline V gene has CDR1 MNHNS and CDR2 SASEGT. Here the CDR3 reads CASSDGIRNGGYEQYF. CDR3 coding DNA: TGTGCCAGCAGTGATGGAATCCGGAACGGAGGCTACGAGCAGTACTTC.

V is TRBV4-2 and J is TRBJ2-1; 7 nucleotides line up with TRBD1. The CDR3 is 17 residues long. Germline CDR1 LGHNA, CDR2 YNFKEQ. The trim removed 0 bases at V and 0 bases at J, leaving 5 bases unmatched. CDR3 amino acids: CASSQDLRQGSYNEQFF. The CDR3 DNA is TGTGCCAGCAGCCAAGATCTAAGACAGGGCTCCTACAATGAGCAGTTCTTC.

The V and J genes are TRBV15 and TRBJ2-5; 7 bases map to TRBD2. V dropped 0 bases and J dropped 6; count of bases not matched to a gene: 7. The CDR3 spans 15 residues. Germline V gene sequence: CDR1 LNHNV, CDR2 YYDKDF (reference sequence). In DNA, the CDR3 is TGTGCCACCAGCAGAGATTTCGGCGGGAGACAGACCCAGTACTTC. Its translation: CATSRDFGGRQTQYF.

This clone is a singleton in its sample. CDR3 sequence (DNA): TGTGCCAGCATAAATAGGACTAGCGGGAGTAGGGGGTTCTACAATGAGCAGTTCTTC. This sequence encodes CASINRTSGSRGFYNEQFF. This chain joins TRBV5-4 and TRBJ2-1, with TRBD2 identical over 13 bases. The ends lost 6 bases at V and 3 bases at J; junction bases unmatched: 15. Germline values: CDR1 SGHNT, CDR2 YYREEE (reference sequence). The CDR3 contains 19 residues. Full variable domain (remainder filled in from reference TRBV5-4 and TRBJ2-1): ETGVTQSPTHLIKTRGQQVTLRCSSQSGHNTVSWYQQALGQGPQFIFQYYREEENGRGNFPPRFSGLQFPNYSSELNVNALELDDSALYLCASINRTSGSRGFYNEQFFGPGTRLTVL.